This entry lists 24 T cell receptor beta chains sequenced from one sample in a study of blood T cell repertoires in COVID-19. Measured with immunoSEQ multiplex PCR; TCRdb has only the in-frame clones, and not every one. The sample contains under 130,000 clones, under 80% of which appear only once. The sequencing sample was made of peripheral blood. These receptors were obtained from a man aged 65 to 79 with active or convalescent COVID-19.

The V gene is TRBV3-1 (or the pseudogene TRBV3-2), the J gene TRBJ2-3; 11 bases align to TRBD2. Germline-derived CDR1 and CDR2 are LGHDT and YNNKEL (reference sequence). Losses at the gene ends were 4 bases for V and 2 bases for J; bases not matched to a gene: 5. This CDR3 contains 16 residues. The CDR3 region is CASSRPSGRNTDTQYF. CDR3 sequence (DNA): TGTGCCAGCAGCCGACCTAGCGGGAGGAACACAGATACGCAGTATTTT.

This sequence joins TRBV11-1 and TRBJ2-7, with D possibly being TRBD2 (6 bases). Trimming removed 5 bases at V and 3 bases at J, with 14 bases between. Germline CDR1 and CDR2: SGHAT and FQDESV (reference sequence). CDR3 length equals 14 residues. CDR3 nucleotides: TGTGCCAGCAGCATCCGGGCGGGGAACTACGAGCAGTACTTC. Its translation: CASSIRAGNYEQYF.

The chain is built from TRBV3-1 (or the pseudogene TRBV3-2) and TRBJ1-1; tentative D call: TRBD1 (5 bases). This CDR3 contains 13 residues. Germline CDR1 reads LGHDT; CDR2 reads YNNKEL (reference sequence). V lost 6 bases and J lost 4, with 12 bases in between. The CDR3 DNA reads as TGTGCCAGCAGGGTAGGGGCTGGCACTGAAGCTTTCTTT. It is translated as CASRVGAGTEAFF.

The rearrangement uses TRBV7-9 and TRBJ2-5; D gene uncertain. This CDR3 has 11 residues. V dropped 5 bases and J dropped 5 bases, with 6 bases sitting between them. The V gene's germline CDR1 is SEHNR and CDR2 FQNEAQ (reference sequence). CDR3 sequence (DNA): TGTGCCAGCAGCGGAGACGAGACCCAGTACTTC. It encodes CASSGDETQYF.

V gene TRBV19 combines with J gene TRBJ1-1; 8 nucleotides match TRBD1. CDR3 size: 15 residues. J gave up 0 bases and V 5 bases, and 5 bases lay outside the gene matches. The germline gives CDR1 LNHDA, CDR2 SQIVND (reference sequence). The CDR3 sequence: CASSRTGKMNTEAFF. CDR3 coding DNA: TGTGCCAGTAGTCGGACAGGGAAAATGAACACTGAAGCTTTCTTT.

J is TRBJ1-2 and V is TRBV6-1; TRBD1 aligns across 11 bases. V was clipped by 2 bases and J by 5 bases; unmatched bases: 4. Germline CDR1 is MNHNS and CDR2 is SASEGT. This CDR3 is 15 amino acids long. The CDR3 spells CASSEIGTGGYGYTF. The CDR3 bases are TGTGCCAGCAGTGAAATCGGGACAGGGGGGTATGGCTACACCTTC.

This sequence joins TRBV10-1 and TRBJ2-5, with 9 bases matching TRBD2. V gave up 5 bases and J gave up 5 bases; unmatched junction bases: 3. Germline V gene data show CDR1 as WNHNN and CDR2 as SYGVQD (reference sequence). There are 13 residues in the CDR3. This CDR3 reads CASSSGGLETQYF. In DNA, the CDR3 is TGCGCCAGCAGTAGCGGGGGGCTGGAGACCCAGTACTTC.

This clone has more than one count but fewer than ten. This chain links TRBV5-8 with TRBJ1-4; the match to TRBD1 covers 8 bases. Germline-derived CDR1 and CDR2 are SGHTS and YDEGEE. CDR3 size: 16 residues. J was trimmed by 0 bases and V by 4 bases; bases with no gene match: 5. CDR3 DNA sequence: TGTGCCAGCAGCCCTGGACAGGGCACAACTAATGAAAAACTGTTTTTT. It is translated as CASSPGQGTTNEKLFF.

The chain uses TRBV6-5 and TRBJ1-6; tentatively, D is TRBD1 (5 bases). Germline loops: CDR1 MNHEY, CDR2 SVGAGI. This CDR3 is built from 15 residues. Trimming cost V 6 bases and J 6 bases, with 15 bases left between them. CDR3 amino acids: CASSAGHPINSPLHF. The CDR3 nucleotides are TGTGCCAGCAGCGCAGGACACCCAATTAATTCACCCCTCCACTTT.

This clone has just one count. The CDR3, as DNA: TGCAGCGTTTCCGGGAATGAGCAGTTCTTC. Translated, it gives CSVSGNEQFF. The V gene is TRBV29-1, the J gene TRBJ2-1, with D unclear. The CDR3 runs 10 residues. Trimming removed 5 bases at V and 7 bases at J, with 6 bases between. Germline-derived CDR1 and CDR2 are SQVTM and ANQGSEA.

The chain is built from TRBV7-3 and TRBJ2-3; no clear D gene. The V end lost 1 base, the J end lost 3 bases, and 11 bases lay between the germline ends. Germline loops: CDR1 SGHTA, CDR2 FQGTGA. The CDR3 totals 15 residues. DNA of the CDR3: TGTGCCAGCAGCTTAAGCGGTCTAGAGACAGATACGCAGTATTTT. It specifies CASSLSGLETDTQYF.

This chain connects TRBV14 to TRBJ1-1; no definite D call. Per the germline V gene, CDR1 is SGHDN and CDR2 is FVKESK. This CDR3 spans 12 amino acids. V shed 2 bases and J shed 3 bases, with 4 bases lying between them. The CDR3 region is CASSQSYTEAFF. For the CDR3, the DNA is TGTGCCAGCAGCCAATCATACACTGAAGCTTTCTTT. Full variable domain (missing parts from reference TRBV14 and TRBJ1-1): EAGVTQFPSHSVIEKGQTVTLRCDPISGHDNLYWYRRVMGKEIKFLLHFVKESKQDESGMPNNRFLAERTGGTYSTLKVQPAELEDSGVYFCASSQSYTEAFFGQGTRLTVV.

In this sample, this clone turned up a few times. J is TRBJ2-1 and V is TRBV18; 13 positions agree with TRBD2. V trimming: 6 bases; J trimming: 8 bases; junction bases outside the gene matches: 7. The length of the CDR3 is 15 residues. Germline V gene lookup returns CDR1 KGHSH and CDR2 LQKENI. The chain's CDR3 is CASSRTSGSADEQFF. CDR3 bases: TGTGCCAGCTCGCGGACTAGCGGGAGTGCAGATGAGCAGTTCTTC.

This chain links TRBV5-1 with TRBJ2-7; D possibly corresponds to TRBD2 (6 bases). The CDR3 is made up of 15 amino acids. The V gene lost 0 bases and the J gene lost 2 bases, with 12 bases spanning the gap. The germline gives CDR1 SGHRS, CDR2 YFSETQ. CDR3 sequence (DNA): TGCGCCAGCAGCTTGGCTCCTAGCGTCACCTACGAGCAGTACTTC. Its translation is CASSLAPSVTYEQYF. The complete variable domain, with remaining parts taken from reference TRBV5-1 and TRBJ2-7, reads KAGVTQTPRYLIKTRGQQVTLSCSPISGHRSVSWYQQTPGQGLQFLFEYFSETQRNKGNFPGRFSGRQFSNSRSEMNVSTLELGDSALYLCASSLAPSVTYEQYFGPGTRLTVT.

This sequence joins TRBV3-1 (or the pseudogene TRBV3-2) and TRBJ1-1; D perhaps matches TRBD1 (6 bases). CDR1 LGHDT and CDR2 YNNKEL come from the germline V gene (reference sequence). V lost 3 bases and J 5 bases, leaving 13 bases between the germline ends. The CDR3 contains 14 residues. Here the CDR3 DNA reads TGTGCCAGCAGCCATCTTACAGGGAGAACTGAAGCTTTCTTT. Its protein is CASSHLTGRTEAFF.

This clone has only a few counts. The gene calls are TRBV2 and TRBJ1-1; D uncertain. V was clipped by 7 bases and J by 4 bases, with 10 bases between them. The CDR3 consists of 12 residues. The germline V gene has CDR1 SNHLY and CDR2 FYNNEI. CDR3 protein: CASTRVSTEAFF. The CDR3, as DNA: TGTGCCAGCACCCGAGTATCCACTGAAGCTTTCTTT.

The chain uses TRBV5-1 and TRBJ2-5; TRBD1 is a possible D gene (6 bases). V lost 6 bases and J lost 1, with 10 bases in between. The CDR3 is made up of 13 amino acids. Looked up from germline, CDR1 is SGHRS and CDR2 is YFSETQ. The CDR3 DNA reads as TGCGCCAGCAATGAGGACAGCCAAGAGACCCAGTACTTC. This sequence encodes CASNEDSQETQYF.

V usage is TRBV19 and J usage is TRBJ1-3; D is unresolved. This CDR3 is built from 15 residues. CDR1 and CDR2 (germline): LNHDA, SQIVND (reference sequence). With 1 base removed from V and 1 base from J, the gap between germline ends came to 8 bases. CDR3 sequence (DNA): TGTGCCAGTAGTATAGGAGGGAGATCTGGAAACACCATATATTTT. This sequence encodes CASSIGGRSGNTIYF.

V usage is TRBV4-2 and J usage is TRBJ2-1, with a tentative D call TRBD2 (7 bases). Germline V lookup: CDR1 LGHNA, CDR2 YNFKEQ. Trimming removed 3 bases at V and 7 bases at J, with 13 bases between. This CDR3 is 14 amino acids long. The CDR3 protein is CASSHGGAYNEQFF. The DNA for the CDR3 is TGTGCCAGCAGCCATGGGGGGGCTTATAATGAGCAGTTCTTC.

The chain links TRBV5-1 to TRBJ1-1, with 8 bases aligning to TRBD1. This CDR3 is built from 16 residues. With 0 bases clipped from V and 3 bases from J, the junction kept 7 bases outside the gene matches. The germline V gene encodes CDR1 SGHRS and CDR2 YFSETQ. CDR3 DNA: TGCGCCAGCAGCTTGGCCCGACAGGGGATACACACTGAAGCTTTCTTT. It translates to CASSLARQGIHTEAFF.

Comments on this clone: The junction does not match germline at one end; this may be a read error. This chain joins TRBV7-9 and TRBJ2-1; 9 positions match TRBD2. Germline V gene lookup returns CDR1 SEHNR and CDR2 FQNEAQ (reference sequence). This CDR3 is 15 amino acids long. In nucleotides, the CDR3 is TGTGCCAGCAGCGTAGCGGGGGCCTCCTACAATGAGCAGTTCTTC. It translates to CASSVAGASYNEQFF.

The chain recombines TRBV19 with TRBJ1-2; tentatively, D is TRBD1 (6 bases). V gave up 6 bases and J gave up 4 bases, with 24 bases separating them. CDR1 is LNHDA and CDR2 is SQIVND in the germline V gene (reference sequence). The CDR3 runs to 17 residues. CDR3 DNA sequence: TGTGCCAGTAGCCCCCGGAGTGGGCAGGGGATTTTCTATGGCTACACCTTC. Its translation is CASSPRSGQGIFYGYTF. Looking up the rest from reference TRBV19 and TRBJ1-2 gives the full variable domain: DGGITQSPKYLFRKEGQNVTLSCEQNLNHDAMYWYRQDPGQGLRLIYYSQIVNDFQKGDIAEGYSVSREKKESFPLTVTSAQKNPTAFYLCASSPRSGQGIFYGYTFGSGTRLTVV.

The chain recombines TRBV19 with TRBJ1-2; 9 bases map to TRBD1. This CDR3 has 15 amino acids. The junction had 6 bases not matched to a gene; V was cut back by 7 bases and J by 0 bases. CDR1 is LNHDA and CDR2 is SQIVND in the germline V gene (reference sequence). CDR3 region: CASTRQGGANYGYTF. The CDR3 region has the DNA TGTGCCAGTACCCGACAGGGGGGGGCTAACTATGGCTACACCTTC.

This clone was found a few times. CDR3 DNA: TGCGCCAGCAGTGAGAGGGCAGGGCAAGCCGGGGAGCTGTTTTTT. Its translation is CASSERAGQAGELFF. The chain links TRBV10-1 to TRBJ2-2; a weak D match, TRBD1 (5 bases). Germline CDR1 reads WNHNN; CDR2 reads SYGVQD (reference sequence). V was clipped by 2 bases and J by 6 bases, with 13 bases between them. This CDR3 region has 15 residues.